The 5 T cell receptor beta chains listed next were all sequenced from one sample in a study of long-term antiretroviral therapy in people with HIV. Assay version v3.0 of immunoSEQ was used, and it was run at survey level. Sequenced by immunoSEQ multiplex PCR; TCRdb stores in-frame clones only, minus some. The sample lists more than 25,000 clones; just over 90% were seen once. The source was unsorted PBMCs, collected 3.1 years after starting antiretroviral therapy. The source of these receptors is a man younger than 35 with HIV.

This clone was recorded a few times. The CDR3 protein is CASSSPRGSGANVLTF. Here the CDR3 DNA reads TGTGCCAGCAGTTCGCCTCGGGGCTCTGGGGCCAACGTCCTGACTTTC. This rearrangement joins TRBV28 to TRBJ2-6, with D possibly TRBD2 on 5 matching bases. CDR1 MDHEN and CDR2 SYDVKM come from the germline V gene. Trimming removed 4 bases at V and 0 bases at J, with 10 bases between. This CDR3 spans 16 amino acids. Filled out from reference TRBV28 and TRBJ2-6, the complete variable domain reads DVKVTQSSRYLVKRTGEKVFLECVQDMDHENMFWYRQDPGLGLRLIYFSYDVKMKEKGDIPEGYSVSREKKERFSLILESASTNQTSMYLCASSSPRGSGANVLTFGAGSRLTVL.

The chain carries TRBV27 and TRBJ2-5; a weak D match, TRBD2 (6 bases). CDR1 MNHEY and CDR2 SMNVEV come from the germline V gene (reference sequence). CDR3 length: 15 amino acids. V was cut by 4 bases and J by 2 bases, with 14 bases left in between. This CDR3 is CASSSLQGGQETQYF. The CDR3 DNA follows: TGTGCCAGCAGTTCCCTGCAAGGAGGGCAAGAGACCCAGTACTTC.

The CDR3 nucleotides are TGTGCCAGCAGTGGGACAGGGGCGAGAGAAAAACTGTTTTTT. It translates to CASSGTGAREKLFF. This chain connects TRBV6-6 to TRBJ1-4; TRBD1 aligns across 10 bases. After removal of 5 bases from V and 8 bases from J, the junction contained 5 bases not matched to a gene. The CDR3 sequence is 14 residues long. Germline-derived CDR1 and CDR2 are MNHNY and SVGAGI (reference sequence).

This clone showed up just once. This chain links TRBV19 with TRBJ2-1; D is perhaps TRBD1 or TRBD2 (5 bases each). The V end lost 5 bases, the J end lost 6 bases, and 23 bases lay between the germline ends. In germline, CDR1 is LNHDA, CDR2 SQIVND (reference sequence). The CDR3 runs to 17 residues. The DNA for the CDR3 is TGTGCCAGTAGTGCCGCCCCGAGGGGCATCTTTCTCAATGAGCAGTTCTTC. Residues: CASSAAPRGIFLNEQFF.

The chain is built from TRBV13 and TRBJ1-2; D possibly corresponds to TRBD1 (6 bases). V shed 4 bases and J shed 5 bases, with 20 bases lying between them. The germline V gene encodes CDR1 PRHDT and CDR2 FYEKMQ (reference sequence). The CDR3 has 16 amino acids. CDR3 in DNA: TGTGCCAGCAGCTACCAGCCCCAGGGGCCGGGGTATGGCTACACCTTC. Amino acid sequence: CASSYQPQGPGYGYTF.